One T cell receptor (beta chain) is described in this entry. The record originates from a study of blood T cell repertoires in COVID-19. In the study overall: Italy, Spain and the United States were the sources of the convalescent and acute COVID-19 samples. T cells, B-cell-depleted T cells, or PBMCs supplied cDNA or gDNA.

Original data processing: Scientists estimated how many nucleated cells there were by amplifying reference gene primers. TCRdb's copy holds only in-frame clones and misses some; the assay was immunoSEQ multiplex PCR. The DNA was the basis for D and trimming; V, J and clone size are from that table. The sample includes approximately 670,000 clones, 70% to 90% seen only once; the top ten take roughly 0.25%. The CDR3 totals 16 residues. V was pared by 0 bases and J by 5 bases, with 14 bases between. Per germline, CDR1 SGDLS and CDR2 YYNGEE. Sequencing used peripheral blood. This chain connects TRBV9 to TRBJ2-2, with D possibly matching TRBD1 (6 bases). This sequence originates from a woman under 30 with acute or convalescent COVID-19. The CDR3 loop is CASSVVLGARTGELFF. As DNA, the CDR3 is TGTGCCAGCAGCGTAGTTCTGGGGGCGCGGACCGGGGAGCTGTTTTTT. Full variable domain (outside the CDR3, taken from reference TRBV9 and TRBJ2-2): DSGVTQTPKHLITATGQRVTLRCSPRSGDLSVYWYQQSLDQGLQFLIQYYNGEERAKGNILERFSAQQFPDLHSELNLSSLELGDSALYFCASSVVLGARTGELFFGEGSRLTVL.